The TCR beta chain under discussion was sequenced for a study of a mutant IDH1 vaccine in newly diagnosed glioma. The overall study: Vaccines were first given 4-6 weeks after radiotherapy alone, or with temozolomide cycles. Every participant had undergone radiotherapy, temozolomide, or both before, and most underwent both.

Documented time point: week 47, end of study. Every single dose of the vaccine, 300 ug of mutant IDH1 20-mer peptide, came with topical imiquimod. Each patient was administered eight vaccinations, scheduled in weeks 1, 3, 5, 7, 11, 15, 19 and 23. Donor tumors were new WHO grade 3 or 4 IDH1-mutant, ATRX-lost astrocytomas. Of note for this clone: No antigen is known for it.

The CDR3 runs 15 residues. Trimming removed 4 bases from V and 4 bases from J, with 16 bases in between. The V gene's germline CDR1 is SNHLY and CDR2 FYNNEI. Profiling relied on immunoSEQ multiplex PCR, and the TCRdb table lists in-frame clones only, not all of them. Of more than 30,000 clones in the sample, roughly 84% are singletons; the top ten hold around 29%. The specimen comprised PBMCs, sampled from a glioma patient whose treatment included an IDH1 peptide vaccine. The clonotype originates from a man aged 25-40 years with glioma. This sequence joins TRBV2 and TRBJ1-2; tentative D call: TRBD1 (5 bases). For the CDR3, the DNA is TGTGCCAGCAGTGTTGCACAGGAGGAGAGCTATGGCTACACCTTC. Translating gives CASSVAQEESYGYTF. Filled out from reference TRBV2 and TRBJ1-2, the complete variable domain reads EPEVTQTPSHQVTQMGQEVILRCVPISNHLYFYWYRQILGQKVEFLVSFYNNEISEKSEIFDDQFSVERPDGSNFTLKIRSTKLEDSAMYFCASSVAQEESYGYTFGSGTRLTVV.